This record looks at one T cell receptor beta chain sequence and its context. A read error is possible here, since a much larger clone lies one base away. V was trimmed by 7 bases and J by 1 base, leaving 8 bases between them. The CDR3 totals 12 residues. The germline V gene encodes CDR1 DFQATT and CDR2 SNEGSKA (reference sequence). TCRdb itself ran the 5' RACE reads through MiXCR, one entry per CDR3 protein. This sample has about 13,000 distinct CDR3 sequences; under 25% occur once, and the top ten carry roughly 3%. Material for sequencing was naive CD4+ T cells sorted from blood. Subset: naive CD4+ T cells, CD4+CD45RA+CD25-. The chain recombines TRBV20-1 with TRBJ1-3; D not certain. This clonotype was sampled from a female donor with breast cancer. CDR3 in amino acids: CSVRLSGNTIYF. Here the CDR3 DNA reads TGCAGTGTTAGGTTATCTGGAAACACCATATATTTT.